The rows below give T cell receptor beta chains drawn from one sample of a study of T-cell memory formation after mild COVID-19. Using its own MiXCR run on the 5' RACE reads, TCRdb lists one record per CDR3 protein. The data show approximately 180,000 distinct CDR3 sequences, approximately 16% seen once. Sequenced: PBMCs or a T cell subset sorted from them (not recorded which). The receptor source for this set is an adult woman who had mild COVID-19 (a few samples of this study predate the infection). Cell type and time point are not known. The CDR3 runs from the conserved cysteine through the conserved F or W. The D gene is left open where the match is weak. For some rows the clone size is stated as once, few or many, or as a class when expanded; others skip it.

j_call	cdr3_length	d_call	clone_size	v_call	cdr3_nt	cdr3_aa
TRBJ2-1	14	NA	NA	TRBV19	TGTGCCAGTAGTATACGGGGGGGACAGGGTTGGCAGTTCTTC	CASSIRGGQGWQFF
TRBJ2-3	19	TRBD2	NA	TRBV24-1	TGTGCCACCAGTCACGGACTAGCGGGAGGGCCTAGTACGACAGATACGCAGTATTTT	CATSHGLAGGPSTTDTQYF
TRBJ2-2	15	NA	NA	TRBV2	TGTGCCAGCAGTACCCAGGACAGTCTCACCGGGGAGCTGTTTTTT	CASSTQDSLTGELFF
TRBJ2-1	16	TRBD2	NA	TRBV7-2	TGTGCCAGCAGCTTCTTCGGGACTAGCGGGAACAATGAGCAGTTCTTC	CASSFFGTSGNNEQFF
TRBJ1-1	12	NA	NA	TRBV19	TGTGCCAGTAGTAGCCGATGGACTGAAGCTTTCTTT	CASSSRWTEAFF
TRBJ1-2	14	NA	few	TRBV12-3/TRBV12-4	TGTGCCAGTCTGAGACAGGCTAAGGGGAATGGCTACACCTTC	CASLRQAKGNGYTF
TRBJ2-2	13	NA	NA	TRBV29-1	TGCAGCGTTTCTGGCGACCGAACCGGGGAGCTGTTTTTT	CSVSGDRTGELFF
TRBJ2-7	14	NA	many	TRBV7-9	TGTGCCAGCAGCTTAGCGGGGGCGCGCGACGAGCAGTACTTC	CASSLAGARDEQYF
TRBJ1-2	14	NA	few	TRBV2	TGTGCCACAAGGGGGACGGAAGCTAACTATGGCTACACCTTC	CATRGTEANYGYTF
TRBJ2-7	13	NA	many	TRBV10-2	TGCGCCAGCAGCCCCCTGGGCTCCTACGAGCAGTACTTC	CASSPLGSYEQYF
TRBJ1-2	16	TRBD1	NA	TRBV27	TGTGCCAGCAGTCTCGAAACAGGGGGGCTAGGCTATGGCTACACCTTC	CASSLETGGLGYGYTF
TRBJ2-5	17	NA	few	TRBV7-2	TGTGCCAGCAGTCATAAGATTGGCTCCGGGAACCAAGAGACCCAGTACTTC	CASSHKIGSGNQETQYF
TRBJ2-5	13	NA	NA	TRBV2	TGTGCCATCAAATACTCAGGGGCTGGGACCCAGTACTTC	CAIKYSGAGTQYF
TRBJ1-5	14	NA	NA	TRBV19	TGTGCCAGTAGGACGGAGGGAGGCAATCAGCCCCAGCATTTT	CASRTEGGNQPQHF
TRBJ2-7	17	TRBD2	few	TRBV10-2	TGCGCCAGCAGCGTCGGTCACGGGACTAGCGGGAGGGGCGAGCAGTACTTC	CASSVGHGTSGRGEQYF
TRBJ1-6	16	TRBD1	NA	TRBV10-2	TGCGCCAGCAGTGAGAAACAGGGGAGAGTTAATTCACCCCTCCACTTT	CASSEKQGRVNSPLHF
TRBJ1-3	17	TRBD1	few	TRBV5-1	TGCGCCAGCAGCTTGGCCTTGACAGGGGCTAGTGGAAACACCATATATTTT	CASSLALTGASGNTIYF
TRBJ1-5	16	TRBD1	NA	TRBV5-4	TGTGCCAGCAGCAATCCTCAGGGGGGTAGCAATCAGCCCCAGCATTTT	CASSNPQGGSNQPQHF
TRBJ2-7	12	NA	NA	TRBV7-9	TGTGCCAGCAGCTGGAATCCATACGAGCAGTACTTC	CASSWNPYEQYF
TRBJ1-2	14	TRBD1	NA	TRBV12-5	TGTGCTAGTGGTCCCCGGACAGGGGAGAAAGGCTACACCTTC	CASGPRTGEKGYTF
TRBJ2-3	13	NA	few	TRBV18	TGTGCCAGCTCCCAGGACTTAGCAGATACGCAGTATTTT	CASSQDLADTQYF
TRBJ1-2	12	TRBD1	NA	TRBV7-6	TGTGCCAGCAGCTTACCAGGGGGAGGCTACACCTTC	CASSLPGGGYTF
TRBJ2-7	12	NA	NA	TRBV18	TGTGCCAGCTCTCCCGATTTATACGAGCAGTACTTC	CASSPDLYEQYF
TRBJ2-7	16	TRBD1	NA	TRBV15	TGTGCCACCAGCAGAGCTGGACGGGACAGCTACTACGAGCAGTACTTC	CATSRAGRDSYYEQYF
TRBJ1-1	14	NA	many	TRBV12-3/TRBV12-4	TGTGCCAGCAGTCTCCAGGGAGGTAGGTCTGAAGCTTTCTTT	CASSLQGGRSEAFF
TRBJ1-2	12	NA	NA	TRBV6-5	TGTGCCAGCCGGAGCGTACTTAGTGGCTACACCTTC	CASRSVLSGYTF
TRBJ2-5	14	NA	many	TRBV3-1	TGTGCCAGCAGCCAAGGTGGACCTGGACTATCTCTGTACTTC	CASSQGGPGLSLYF
TRBJ1-1	14	NA	many	TRBV7-3	TGTGCCAGCAGCCTAGGCCCCGGGACGATTGAAGCTTTCTTT	CASSLGPGTIEAFF
TRBJ2-3	13	NA	NA	TRBV24-1	TGTGCCACCAGTGATTCTGGGGAGGATACGCAGTATTTT	CATSDSGEDTQYF
TRBJ2-1	15	TRBD2	NA	TRBV5-1	TGCGCCAGCAGCCTGACTAGCGGGGAGTGGAATGAGCAGTTCTTC	CASSLTSGEWNEQFF
TRBJ2-1	14	TRBD2	few	TRBV20-1	TGCAGTGCAAGGGGACTAGCGTTATACAATGAGCAGTTCTTC	CSARGLALYNEQFF
TRBJ1-1	15	NA	NA	TRBV6-5	TGTGCCAGCAGTTACACAACCCCGATACGACCTGAAGCTTTCTTT	CASSYTTPIRPEAFF
TRBJ2-5	16	NA	NA	TRBV9	TGTGCCAGCAGCGTAGACGGTCGCGTGGGCCGAGAGACCCAGTACTTC	CASSVDGRVGRETQYF
TRBJ1-2	19	NA	NA	TRBV21-1	TGTGCCAGCAGCAAACGTCCCCGGGGAAATTCCTGGGGGGACTATGGCTACACCTTC	CASSKRPRGNSWGDYGYTF
TRBJ2-2	17	NA	few	TRBV5-1	TGCGCCAGCAGCTCCCAACGCGGCAGGGGAAAAACCGGGGAGCTGTTTTTT	CASSSQRGRGKTGELFF
TRBJ2-1	14	TRBD1	NA	TRBV20-1	TGCAGTGCTAGAGATCTACAGGGGAACAATGAGCAGTTCTTC	CSARDLQGNNEQFF
TRBJ1-4	14	NA	NA	TRBV5-1	TGCGCCAGCAGCCCTCGGGGGGGGAATGAAAAACTGTTTTTT	CASSPRGGNEKLFF
TRBJ1-5	14	NA	few	TRBV10-2	TGCGCCAGCAGTATGACAGGCGGCAATCAGCCCCAGCATTTT	CASSMTGGNQPQHF
TRBJ1-2	15	TRBD1	NA	TRBV7-9	TGTGCCAGCAGCTCCTTACTGGACAGGGGACATGGCTACACCTTC	CASSSLLDRGHGYTF
TRBJ2-3	12	NA	NA	TRBV20-1	TGCAGTGCTAGCTTACCCCCGGATACGCAGTATTTT	CSASLPPDTQYF
TRBJ2-7	16	TRBD1	few	TRBV6-5	TGTGCCAGCAGGAGGAAAGGACAGGGGTATCCTTACGAGCAGTACTTC	CASRRKGQGYPYEQYF
TRBJ1-5	13	NA	few	TRBV7-9	TGTGCCAGCAGCAAACAGACCCATCAGCCCCAGCATTTT	CASSKQTHQPQHF
TRBJ2-3	17	TRBD2	many	TRBV4-3	TGCGCCAGCAGCCAAGATAAGACTAGCGGGCTCACAGATACGCAGTATTTT	CASSQDKTSGLTDTQYF
TRBJ2-1	14	NA	few	TRBV27	TGTGCCAGCAGTCGGGAGTTGTATTACAATGAGCAGTTCTTC	CASSRELYYNEQFF
TRBJ2-2	12	NA	NA	TRBV20-1	TGCAGTGCTAGAGGCTCCACCGGGGAGCTGTTTTTT	CSARGSTGELFF
TRBJ2-7	13	TRBD1	few	TRBV12-3/TRBV12-4	TGTGCCAGCAAACAGGGGGCCTCCTACGAGCAGTACTTC	CASKQGASYEQYF
TRBJ2-3	16	TRBD2	NA	TRBV25-1	TGTGCCAGCAGTTTTGACCGCGGGGGGCACACAGATACGCAGTATTTT	CASSFDRGGHTDTQYF
TRBJ2-1	15	TRBD2	many	TRBV30	TGTGCCTGGAGTCTATCGGGAGGACCTTACAATGAGCAGTTCTTC	CAWSLSGGPYNEQFF
TRBJ2-1	14	TRBD2	many	TRBV29-1	TGCAGCGCCCTTTTGAGCGGGAGTCCTACTGAGCAGTTCTTC	CSALLSGSPTEQFF
TRBJ1-5	15	NA	few	TRBV12-3/TRBV12-4	TGTGCCAGCAGTTTAGAGGTCGGGGGCAATCAGCCCCAGCATTTT	CASSLEVGGNQPQHF
TRBJ2-5	17	TRBD2	NA	TRBV5-6	TGTGCCAGCAGCTTCCTAATGACTAGCGGGGGGCAAGAGACCCAGTACTTC	CASSFLMTSGGQETQYF
TRBJ2-7	16	NA	few	TRBV20-1	TGCAGTGCTAGTCTTGGGGGTAGGGCCAGCGGCTACGAGCAGTACTTC	CSASLGGRASGYEQYF
TRBJ2-3	17	NA	NA	TRBV11-2	TGTGCCAGCAGCGGGCTCGCATCAGTATCGCGGACAGATACGCAGTATTTT	CASSGLASVSRTDTQYF
TRBJ2-1	16	TRBD2	NA	TRBV28	TGTGCCAGCAGTTTATGGGGACTAGCGGGGAACAATGAGCAGTTCTTC	CASSLWGLAGNNEQFF
TRBJ2-7	13	NA	few	TRBV7-9	TGTGCCAGCAAGTCAGGGTCGACCTACGAGCAGTACTTC	CASKSGSTYEQYF